This T cell receptor (beta chain) originates from a study of identical twins. Findings of the study overall: Zero-insertion analyses could be partly confounded by invariant MAIT and iNKT cells. In monozygotic twins, models underestimated the sharing of out-of-frame TCR alpha.

Each CDR3 protein gets one entry after TCRdb re-called the 5' RACE reads with MiXCR. The table records about 720,000 distinct CDR3 sequences, over 8.5% of them present only once. In its sample, this clonotype was seen a few times. Its antigen is not known. With 8 bases clipped from V and 7 bases from J, the junction kept 8 bases outside the gene matches. The CDR3 length is 13 residues. In addition, the sample was reused for a study of yellow fever vaccine responses in identical twins. This second study notes: Twins' vaccine T cell responses reportedly seemed partly convergent and partly personalized.

The sequence was collected from a woman aged 18 to 35 in good health. The chain carries TRBV12-3 or TRBV12-4 and TRBJ2-7; 10 bases map to TRBD2. Material for sequencing was PBMCs. CDR3 nucleotide sequence: TGTGCCAGCGAGGCTAGCGGGAGTCGAGAGCAGTACTTC. Translating it yields CASEASGSREQYF.